These 2 T cell receptor beta chains came from one sample sequenced in a study of T cells in tuberculosis. Measured with immunoSEQ multiplex PCR; TCRdb has only the in-frame clones, and not every one. This table holds 35,000 to 50,000 clones, roughly 94% found once. Sequencing was carried out using PBMCs. The receptors stem from a donor between 10 and 29 years old with latent tuberculosis or without tuberculosis infection. Some clones in this sample may be carry-over from other donors' samples.

This clone has just one count. The CDR3 nucleotides read TGTGCCAGCAGCTCGACTAGCGTTTACAATGAGCAGTTCTTC. It yields the protein CASSSTSVYNEQFF. The chain employs TRBV27 and TRBJ2-1, with TRBD2 matching over 8 bases. Germline CDR1 is MNHEY and CDR2 is SMNVEV (reference sequence). This CDR3 spans 14 amino acids. V lost 6 bases and J lost 4; bases outside the gene matches: 5.

The gene calls are TRBV4-3 and TRBJ2-2, with 9 bases aligning to TRBD2. V lost 3 bases, J lost 5 bases, and 10 bases stayed unmatched. Germline loops: CDR1 LGHNA, CDR2 YSLEER. The CDR3 loop spans 17 amino acids. CDR3 region: CASSQEPALAGTGELFF. The CDR3 nucleotides read TGCGCCAGCAGCCAGGAACCGGCGCTAGCGGGAACCGGGGAGCTGTTTTTT.